This note documents a single T cell receptor beta chain sequence. What it recognizes is unknown. These data belong to a study of cytotoxic CD8 clonotypes in ibrutinib-treated CLL. Whole-study context: The patients, under twelve relapsed/refractory and fewer than 16 treatment-naive, included about 18 who were IGHV unmutated. Samples had a mean of roughly 260,000 productive templates and approximately 90,000 productive rearrangements. Overall study findings and caveats: Sustained-remission and progressing patients diverged in sampling times.

Trimming took 0 bases from V and 7 from J, leaving 18 bases between them. The CDR3 extends over 16 amino acids. From germline, CDR1 is MGHRA and CDR2 YSYEKL. Assay used: immunoSEQ multiplex PCR; TCRdb lists only in-frame clones, some missing. The sample lists approximately 84,000 clones, more than 70% occurring once. This sequence joins TRBV4-1 and TRBJ1-2; weak D call: TRBD1 (6 bases). Sequenced here: PBMCs, sampled before ibrutinib treatment. The sequence came from a human donor with chronic lymphocytic leukemia. The CDR3 DNA is TGCGCCAGCAGCCAAGAAGGAACAGGGCGGGGTGGTGGCTACACCTTC. Its translation: CASSQEGTGRGGGYTF.